The clone carrying this T cell receptor beta chain was observed a few times. Antigen unknown. The germline CDR1 and CDR2 sequences are SQVTM and ANQGSEA. The CDR3 extends over 12 amino acids. V shed 3 bases and J shed 5 bases, with 9 bases lying between them. This sample was included in a study of response to subunit inactivated influenza vaccine. Findings and limits, study-wide: The study's authors posited that every seasonal influenza vaccination enlists few new T cells.

TCRdb analysed the RT-PCR reads with MiXCR anew, one entry per CDR3 protein. The sample holds about 700,000 distinct CDR3 sequences, approximately 13% seen once. The sample consisted of PBMCs from blood, taken around two weeks before vaccination. This clonotype originated in a man aged 50 to 59 who received an inactivated influenza vaccine. The chain carries TRBV29-1 and TRBJ2-3; perhaps TRBD1 as D (5 bases). Here the CDR3 DNA reads TGCAGCGTTGACCCACAGGAAGATACGCAGTATTTT. Amino acids: CSVDPQEDTQYF.